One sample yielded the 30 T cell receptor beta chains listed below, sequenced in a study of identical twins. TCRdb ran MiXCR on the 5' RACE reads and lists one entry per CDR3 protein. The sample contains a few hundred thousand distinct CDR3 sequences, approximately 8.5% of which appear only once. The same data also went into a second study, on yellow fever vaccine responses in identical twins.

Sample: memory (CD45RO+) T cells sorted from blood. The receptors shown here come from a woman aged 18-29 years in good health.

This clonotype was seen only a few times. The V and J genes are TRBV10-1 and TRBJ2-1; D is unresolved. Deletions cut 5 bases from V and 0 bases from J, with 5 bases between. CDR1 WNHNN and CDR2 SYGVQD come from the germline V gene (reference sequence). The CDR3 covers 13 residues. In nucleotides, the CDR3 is TGCGCCAGCAGTCCATACTCCTACAATGAGCAGTTCTTC. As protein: CASSPYSYNEQFF.

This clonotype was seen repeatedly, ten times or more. The CDR3 region has the DNA TGTGCCAGCAGTGCAGGGTTTGGTTCCTACGAGCAGTACTTC. The encoded protein is CASSAGFGSYEQYF. The chain employs TRBV6-2 or TRBV6-3 and TRBJ2-7, with D tentatively TRBD1 (5 bases). V lost 5 bases and J lost 1, with 12 bases in between. Germline CDR1 and CDR2: MNHEY and SVGEGT. CDR3 length equals 14 residues.

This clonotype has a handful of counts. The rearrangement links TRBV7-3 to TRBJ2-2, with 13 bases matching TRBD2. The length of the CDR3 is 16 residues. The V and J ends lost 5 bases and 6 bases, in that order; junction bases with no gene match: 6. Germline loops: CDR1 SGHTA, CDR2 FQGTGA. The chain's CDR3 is CASSPEGLAGAGELFF. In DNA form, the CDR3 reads TGTGCCAGCAGCCCCGAAGGACTAGCGGGAGCCGGGGAGCTGTTTTTT.

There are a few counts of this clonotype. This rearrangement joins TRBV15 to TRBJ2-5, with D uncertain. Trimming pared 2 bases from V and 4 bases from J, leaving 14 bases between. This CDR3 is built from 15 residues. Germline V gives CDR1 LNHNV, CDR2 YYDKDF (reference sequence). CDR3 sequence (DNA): TGTGCCACCAGCAGAACGGCCAGCCCAGGAGAGACCCAGTACTTC. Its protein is CATSRTASPGETQYF. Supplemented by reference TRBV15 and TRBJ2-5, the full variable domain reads DAMVIQNPRYQVTQFGKPVTLSCSQTLNHNVMYWYQQKSSQAPKLLFHYYDKDFNNEADTPDNFQSRRPNTSFCFLDIRSPGLGDTAMYLCATSRTASPGETQYFGPGTRLLVL.

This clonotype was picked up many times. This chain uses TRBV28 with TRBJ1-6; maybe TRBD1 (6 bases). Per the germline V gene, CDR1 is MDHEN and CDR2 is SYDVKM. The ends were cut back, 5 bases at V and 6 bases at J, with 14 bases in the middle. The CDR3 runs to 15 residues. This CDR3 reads CASSPSDRTNSPLHF. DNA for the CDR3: TGTGCCAGCAGTCCCAGCGACAGGACTAATTCACCCCTCCACTTT.

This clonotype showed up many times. CDR3 nucleotides: TGTGCCAGCAGCTTATGGCAATCGGGCACCGGGGAGCTGTTTTTT. Encoded protein: CASSLWQSGTGELFF. The chain employs TRBV7-2 and TRBJ2-2; no clear D. The CDR3 runs 15 residues. CDR1 and CDR2 (germline): SGHTA, FQGNSA. Trimming removed 2 bases at V and 4 bases at J, with 11 bases between.

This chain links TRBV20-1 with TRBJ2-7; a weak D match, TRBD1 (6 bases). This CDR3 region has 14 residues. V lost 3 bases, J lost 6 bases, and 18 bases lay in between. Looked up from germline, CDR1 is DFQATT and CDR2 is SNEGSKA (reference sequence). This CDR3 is CSARVTGKVSEQYF. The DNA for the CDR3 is TGCAGTGCTAGGGTGACAGGAAAAGTAAGCGAGCAGTACTTC.

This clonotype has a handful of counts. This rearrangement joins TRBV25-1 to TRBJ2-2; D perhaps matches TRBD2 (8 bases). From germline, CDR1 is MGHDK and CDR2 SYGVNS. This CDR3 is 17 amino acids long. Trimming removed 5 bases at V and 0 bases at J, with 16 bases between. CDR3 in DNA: TGTGCCAGCAGTCCCCCGGGGGGGACAGCGAACACCGGGGAGCTGTTTTTT. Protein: CASSPPGGTANTGELFF.

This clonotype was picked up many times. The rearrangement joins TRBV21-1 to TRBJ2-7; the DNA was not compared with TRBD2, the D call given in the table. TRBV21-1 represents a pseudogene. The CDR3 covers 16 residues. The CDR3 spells CASREDWSKPSHEQYF. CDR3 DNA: TGTGCCAGCAGAGAAGATTGGAGCAAACCCTCACACGAGCAGTACTTC.

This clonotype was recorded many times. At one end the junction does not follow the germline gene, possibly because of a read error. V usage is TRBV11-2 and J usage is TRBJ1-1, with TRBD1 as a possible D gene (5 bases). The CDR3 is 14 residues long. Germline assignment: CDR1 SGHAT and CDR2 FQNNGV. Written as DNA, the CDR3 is TGCGCCAGCAGCTTTTCAACAGGAAACACTGAAGCTTTCTTT. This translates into CASSFSTGNTEAFF.

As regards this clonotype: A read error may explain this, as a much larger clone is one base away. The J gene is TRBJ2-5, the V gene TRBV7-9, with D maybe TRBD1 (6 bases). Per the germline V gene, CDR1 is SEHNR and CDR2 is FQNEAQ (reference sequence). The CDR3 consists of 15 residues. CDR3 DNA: TGTACCAGCAGCTTGGGACATGGGTTACGTGAGACCCAGTACTTC. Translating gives CTSSLGHGLRETQYF. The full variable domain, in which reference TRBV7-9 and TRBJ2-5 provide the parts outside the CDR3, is DTGVSQNPRHKITKRGQNVTFRCDPISEHNRLYWYRQTLGQGPEFLTYFQNEAQLEKSRLLSDRFSAERPKGSFSTLEIQRTEQGDSAMYLCTSSLGHGLRETQYFGPGTRLLVL.

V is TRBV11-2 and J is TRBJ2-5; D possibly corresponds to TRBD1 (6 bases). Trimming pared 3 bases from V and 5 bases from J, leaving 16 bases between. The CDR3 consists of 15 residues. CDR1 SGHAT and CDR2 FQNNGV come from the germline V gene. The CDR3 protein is CASSLVNSRGETQYF. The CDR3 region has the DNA TGTGCCAGCAGCTTGGTCAACTCGAGGGGGGAGACCCAGTACTTC.

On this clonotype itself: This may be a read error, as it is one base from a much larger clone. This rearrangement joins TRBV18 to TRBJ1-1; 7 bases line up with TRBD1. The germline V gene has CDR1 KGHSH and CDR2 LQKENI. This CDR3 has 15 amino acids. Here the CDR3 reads CASSPMGQKNTEASF. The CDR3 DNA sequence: TGTGCCAGCTCACCCATGGGACAGAAGAACACTGAAGCTTCCTTT.

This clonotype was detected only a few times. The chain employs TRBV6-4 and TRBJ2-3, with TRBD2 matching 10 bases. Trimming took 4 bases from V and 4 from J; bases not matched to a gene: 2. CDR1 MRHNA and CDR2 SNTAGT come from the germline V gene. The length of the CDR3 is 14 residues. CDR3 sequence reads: CASSVLAGADTQYF. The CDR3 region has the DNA TGTGCCAGCAGTGTCCTAGCGGGGGCAGATACGCAGTATTTT.

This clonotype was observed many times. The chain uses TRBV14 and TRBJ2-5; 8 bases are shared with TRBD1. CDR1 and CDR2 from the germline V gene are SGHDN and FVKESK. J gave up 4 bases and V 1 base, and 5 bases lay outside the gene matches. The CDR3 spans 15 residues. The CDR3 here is CASSQASGGRETQYF. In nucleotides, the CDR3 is TGTGCCAGCAGCCAAGCATCAGGGGGCAGAGAGACCCAGTACTTC.

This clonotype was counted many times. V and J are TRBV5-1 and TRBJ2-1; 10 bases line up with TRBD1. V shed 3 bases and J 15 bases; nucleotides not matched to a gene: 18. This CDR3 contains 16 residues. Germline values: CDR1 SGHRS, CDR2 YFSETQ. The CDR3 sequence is CASSSSPGQGFPIGFF. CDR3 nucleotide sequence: TGCGCCAGCAGCTCTTCTCCGGGACAGGGGTTCCCTATAGGGTTCTTC. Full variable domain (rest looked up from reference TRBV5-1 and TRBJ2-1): KAGVTQTPRYLIKTRGQQVTLSCSPISGHRSVSWYQQTPGQGLQFLFEYFSETQRNKGNFPGRFSGRQFSNSRSEMNVSTLELGDSALYLCASSSSPGQGFPIGFFGPGTRLTVL.

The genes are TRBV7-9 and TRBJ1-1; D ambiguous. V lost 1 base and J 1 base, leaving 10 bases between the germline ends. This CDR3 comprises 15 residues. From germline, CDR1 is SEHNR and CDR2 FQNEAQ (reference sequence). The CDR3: CASSLEAAGNTEAFF. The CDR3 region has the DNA TGTGCCAGCAGCTTAGAAGCCGCAGGGAACACTGAAGCTTTCTTT.

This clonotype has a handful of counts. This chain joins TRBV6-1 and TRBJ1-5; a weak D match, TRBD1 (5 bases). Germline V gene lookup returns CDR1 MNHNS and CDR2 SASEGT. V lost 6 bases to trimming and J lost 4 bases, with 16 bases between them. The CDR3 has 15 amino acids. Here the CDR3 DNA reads TGTGCCAGCAGCTCCGCGGGAGGGGAAAATCAGCCCCAGCATTTT. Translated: CASSSAGGENQPQHF.

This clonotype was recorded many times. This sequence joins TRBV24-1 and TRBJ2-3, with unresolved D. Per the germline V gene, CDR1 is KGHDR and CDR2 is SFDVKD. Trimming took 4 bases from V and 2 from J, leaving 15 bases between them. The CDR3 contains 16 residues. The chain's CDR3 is CATSDPIGPNTDTQYF. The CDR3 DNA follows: TGTGCCACCAGTGACCCAATCGGGCCGAACACAGATACGCAGTATTTT.

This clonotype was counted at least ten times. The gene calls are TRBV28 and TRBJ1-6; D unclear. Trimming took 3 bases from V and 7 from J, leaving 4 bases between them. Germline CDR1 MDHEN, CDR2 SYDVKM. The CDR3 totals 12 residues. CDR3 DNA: TGTGCCAGCAGTTTTTTCAATTCACCCCTCCACTTT. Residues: CASSFFNSPLHF. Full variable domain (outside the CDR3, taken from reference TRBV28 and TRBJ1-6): DVKVTQSSRYLVKRTGEKVFLECVQDMDHENMFWYRQDPGLGLRLIYFSYDVKMKEKGDIPEGYSVSREKKERFSLILESASTNQTSMYLCASSFFNSPLHFGNGTRLTVT.

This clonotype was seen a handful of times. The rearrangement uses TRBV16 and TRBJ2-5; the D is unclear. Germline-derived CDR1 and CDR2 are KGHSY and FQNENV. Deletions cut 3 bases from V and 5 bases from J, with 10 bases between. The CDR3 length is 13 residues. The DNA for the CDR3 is TGTGCCAGCAGCCAGCTCGTAGGGGAGACCCAGTACTTC. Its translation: CASSQLVGETQYF.

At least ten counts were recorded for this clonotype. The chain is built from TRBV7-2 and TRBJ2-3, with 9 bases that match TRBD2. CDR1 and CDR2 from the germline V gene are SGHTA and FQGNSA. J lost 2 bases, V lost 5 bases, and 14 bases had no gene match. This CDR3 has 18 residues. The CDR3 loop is CASSLPRGGIISTDTQYF. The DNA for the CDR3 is TGTGCCAGCAGCCTACCGCGGGGGGGCATCATATCCACAGATACGCAGTATTTT.

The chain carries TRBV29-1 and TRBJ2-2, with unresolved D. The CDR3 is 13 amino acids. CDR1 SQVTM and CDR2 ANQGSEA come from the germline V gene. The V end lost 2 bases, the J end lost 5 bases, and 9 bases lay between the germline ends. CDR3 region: CSVEPLGTGELFF. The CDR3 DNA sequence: TGCAGCGTTGAACCCCTAGGTACCGGGGAGCTGTTTTTT.

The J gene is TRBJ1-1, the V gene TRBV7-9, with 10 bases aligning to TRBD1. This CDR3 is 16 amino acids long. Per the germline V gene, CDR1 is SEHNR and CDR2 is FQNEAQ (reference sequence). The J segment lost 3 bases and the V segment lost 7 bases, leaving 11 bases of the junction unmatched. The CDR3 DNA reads TGTGCCAGCATCCCCCGACAGGGGACAGGGGACACTGAAGCTTTCTTT. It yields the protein CASIPRQGTGDTEAFF.

CDR3 in amino acids: CASSSRQLTQGLRGTDTQYF. The CDR3 DNA is TGTGCCAGCAGCTCACGCCAGCTAACACAGGGGTTGAGGGGCACAGATACGCAGTATTTT. The rearrangement links TRBV11-2 to TRBJ2-3, with 7 bases fitting TRBD1. The CDR3 extends over 20 amino acids. CDR1 SGHAT and CDR2 FQNNGV come from the germline V gene. V lost 4 bases, J lost 1 base, and 20 bases stayed unmatched.

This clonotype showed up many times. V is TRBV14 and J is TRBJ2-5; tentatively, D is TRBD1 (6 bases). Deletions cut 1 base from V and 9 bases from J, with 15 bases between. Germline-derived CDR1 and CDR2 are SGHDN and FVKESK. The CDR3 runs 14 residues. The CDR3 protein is CASSQGRGTSSQYF. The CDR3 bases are TGTGCCAGCAGCCAAGGCAGGGGCACTTCGTCCCAGTACTTC.

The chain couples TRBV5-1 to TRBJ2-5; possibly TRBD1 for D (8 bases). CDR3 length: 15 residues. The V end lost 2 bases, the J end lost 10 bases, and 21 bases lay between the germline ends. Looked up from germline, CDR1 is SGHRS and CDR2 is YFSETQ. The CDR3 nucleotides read TGCGCCAGCAGCTTAGGACTAGGGGACAGGAGAGTCCAGTACTTC. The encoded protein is CASSLGLGDRRVQYF.

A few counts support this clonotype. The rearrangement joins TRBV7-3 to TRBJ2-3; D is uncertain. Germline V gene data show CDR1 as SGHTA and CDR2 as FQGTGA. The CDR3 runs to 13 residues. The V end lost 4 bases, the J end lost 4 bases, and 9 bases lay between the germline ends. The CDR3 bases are TGTGCCAGCAGCTCCGCTGGGCCAGATACGCAGTATTTT. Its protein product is CASSSAGPDTQYF.

Here the CDR3 reads CASSSTGGRYNEQFF. As DNA, the CDR3 is TGTGCCAGCAGTTCGACAGGGGGCCGTTACAATGAGCAGTTCTTC. The J gene is TRBJ2-1, the V gene TRBV28, with 10 bases lining up with TRBD1. Germline V gene lookup returns CDR1 MDHEN and CDR2 SYDVKM. CDR3 length equals 15 residues. The junction had 4 bases not matched to a gene; V was cut back by 4 bases and J by 4 bases.

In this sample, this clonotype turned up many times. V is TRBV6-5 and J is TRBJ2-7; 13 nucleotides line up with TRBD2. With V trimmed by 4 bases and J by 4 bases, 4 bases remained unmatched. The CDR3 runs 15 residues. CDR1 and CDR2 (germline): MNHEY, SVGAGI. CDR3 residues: CASSSRLAGGYEQYF. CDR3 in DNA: TGTGCCAGCAGTTCCAGACTAGCGGGAGGATACGAGCAGTACTTC.